Following are 5 T cell receptor beta chains from one sample sequenced in a study of cytomegalovirus exposure and HLA in healthy donors. The PCR was carried out with 60 Vbeta primers and 13 Jbeta primers. TCRdb's copy holds only in-frame clones and misses some; the assay was immunoSEQ multiplex PCR. The sample yields about 99,000 clones, around 82% seen once. The sequenced material came from PBMCs. All receptors come from a woman aged 40 to 50 in good health and CMV-seronegative.

Written as DNA, the CDR3 is TGTGCCAGCAGCCTCAACTTCCAGGGCAATGAGCAGTTCTTC. Translation gives CASSLNFQGNEQFF. This chain links TRBV14 with TRBJ2-1, with D maybe TRBD1 (5 bases). Germline loops: CDR1 SGHDN, CDR2 FVKESK. The CDR3 has 14 residues. Between the trimmed V and J ends, which lost 4 bases and 6 bases, there was a span of 13 bases.

This chain connects TRBV6-4 to TRBJ2-1; 10 nucleotides agree with TRBD1. The CDR3 covers 15 residues. The junction had 0 bases not matched to a gene; V was cut back by 0 bases and J by 4 bases. Germline V gives CDR1 MRHNA, CDR2 SNTAGT. CDR3 amino acids: CASSDSGQGYNEQFF. CDR3 DNA sequence: TGTGCCAGCAGTGACTCGGGACAGGGGTACAATGAGCAGTTCTTC.

The J gene is TRBJ2-7, the V gene TRBV7-9, with a weak D call TRBD2 (5 bases). Germline V CDR1 and CDR2: SEHNR, FQNEAQ (reference sequence). The CDR3 loop spans 16 amino acids. Trimming took off 0 bases at V and 2 bases at J, with 14 bases between the two ends. For the CDR3, the DNA is TGTGCCAGCAGCTTAGCCCTCGGGCTAGCCGCCTACGAGCAGTACTTC. This translates into CASSLALGLAAYEQYF.

This clone was recorded a few times. This chain connects TRBV5-6 to TRBJ2-7; TRBD1 aligns across 7 bases. The V gene end was trimmed by 4 bases and the J gene end by 0 bases; junction bases not matched to a gene: 7. This CDR3 has 15 residues. The germline V gene has CDR1 SGHDT and CDR2 YYEEEE. CDR3 sequence reads: CASSRWDSLSYEQYF. The CDR3 nucleotides read TGTGCCAGCAGCCGGTGGGACAGTCTCTCCTACGAGCAGTACTTC. The full variable domain, its missing parts supplied by reference TRBV5-6 and TRBJ2-7, is DAGVTQSPTHLIKTRGQQVTLRCSPKSGHDTVSWYQQALGQGPQFIFQYYEEEERQRGNFPDRFSGHQFPNYSSELNVNALLLGDSALYLCASSRWDSLSYEQYFGPGTRLTVT.

The chain links TRBV18 to TRBJ1-1; D unclear. Trimming shortened V by 3 bases and J by 4 bases, and 12 bases separated the two germline ends. The CDR3 covers 14 residues. Germline CDR1 reads KGHSH; CDR2 reads LQKENI. The CDR3: CASSPIRESTEAFF. The CDR3 DNA follows: TGTGCCAGCTCACCCATACGGGAGAGCACTGAAGCTTTCTTT.